Each of the 27 T cell receptor beta chains below was sequenced from the same sample in a study of patients and donors after allogeneic stem cell transplantation (dated by TCRdb to 2018 to 2020). The library was prepared using RT-PCR. Sequencing was performed on a NextSeq 550. TCRdb passed the public sequencing reads through fastp at Q25 and MiXCR, retaining productive beta sequences. CDR3 protein sequences are deduplicated, and each keeps its most common genes and DNA. Across this sample there are some 960,000 distinct CDR3 sequences, with about a sixth seen only once. Around 5.5% of the sample belongs to the ten largest clones. Sequencing input: blood, either unsorted or a sorted T cell fraction (not recorded which). The receptors stem from a human donor who was either an allogeneic HSCT recipient or a stem cell or donor lymphocyte infusion donor (not recorded which). It is not recorded whose cells these are; they may come from a transplant donor.

The rearrangement links TRBV11-2 to TRBJ2-3, with D perhaps given as TRBD1 or TRBD2 (5 bases each). The CDR3 covers 16 residues. V lost 1 base, J lost 2 bases, and 13 bases lay in between. Germline V lookup: CDR1 SGHAT, CDR2 FQNNGV. The CDR3 DNA follows: TGTGCCAGCAGCTTAGTCCCCGGGGCCGTCACAGATACGCAGTATTTT. It is translated as CASSLVPGAVTDTQYF. The entire variable domain, with the rest obtained from reference TRBV11-2 and TRBJ2-3, is as follows: EAGVAQSPRYKIIEKRQSVAFWCNPISGHATLYWYQQILGQGPKLLIQFQNNGVVDDSQLPKDRFSAERLKGVDSTLKIQPAKLEDSAVYLCASSLVPGAVTDTQYFGPGTRLTVL.

This clonotype was observed a handful of times. The rearrangement uses TRBV12-3 or TRBV12-4 and TRBJ2-7; D is unclear. This CDR3 comprises 13 residues. Trimming removed 4 bases at V and 7 bases at J, with 14 bases between. As DNA, the CDR3 is TGTGCCAGCAGTTCACCATCAATAGGAGAGCAGTACTTC. Encoded protein: CASSSPSIGEQYF.

V usage is TRBV7-2 and J usage is TRBJ2-7; D remains ambiguous. V lost 6 bases and J 0 bases, leaving 15 bases between the germline ends. Germline V lookup: CDR1 SGHTA, CDR2 FQGNSA. The CDR3 contains 15 residues. The chain's CDR3 is CASRNGPVHSYEQYF. The DNA for the CDR3 is TGTGCCAGCAGAAACGGACCCGTACACTCCTACGAGCAGTACTTC.

This clonotype was counted a few times. CDR3 sequence reads: CASSGTSVPDTQYF. DNA of the CDR3: TGTGCCAGCAGCGGGACTAGCGTTCCAGATACGCAGTATTTT. This chain uses TRBV7-3 with TRBJ2-3; 10 nucleotides agree with TRBD2. In germline, CDR1 is SGHTA, CDR2 FQGTGA. J was trimmed by 4 bases and V by 5 bases; bases with no gene match: 3. There are 14 residues in the CDR3.

This clonotype turned up a few times. This chain's CDR3 is CSARRRDRYTYEQYF. CDR3 coding DNA: TGCAGTGCTAGAAGACGAGACAGGTATACCTACGAGCAGTACTTC. V is TRBV20-1 and J is TRBJ2-7, with TRBD1 as a possible D gene (6 bases). Germline lookup yields CDR1 DFQATT and CDR2 SNEGSKA (reference sequence). The CDR3 has 15 amino acids. Trimming took 2 bases from V and 2 from J, leaving 16 bases between them.

This clonotype was observed a few times. The chain couples TRBV5-5 to TRBJ1-1, with D possibly TRBD1 on 5 matching bases. The CDR3 length is 14 residues. Germline V gene data show CDR1 as SGHKS and CDR2 as YYEKEE (reference sequence). V was pared by 4 bases and J by 5 bases, with 15 bases between. CDR3 amino acids: CASSRDPRRTEAFF. In DNA, the CDR3 is TGTGCCAGCAGCCGGGACCCTCGGCGGACTGAAGCTTTCTTT.

This clonotype was counted only a few times. The CDR3 is CSARIGPTLMRYGYTF. Written as DNA, the CDR3 is TGCAGTGCTCGAATCGGGCCAACCCTCATGCGCTATGGCTACACCTTC. The V call is TRBV20-1, the J call TRBJ1-2, with unresolved D. Trimming took off 5 bases at V and 4 bases at J, with 23 bases between the two ends. Germline assignment: CDR1 DFQATT and CDR2 SNEGSKA (reference sequence). The CDR3 is 16 residues long.

This clonotype came up a few times. V and J are TRBV6-1 and TRBJ1-5; no firm D call. Germline lookup yields CDR1 MNHNS and CDR2 SASEGT. The CDR3 extends over 15 amino acids. Trimming left V 0 bases short and J 3 bases short, with 9 bases between. DNA for the CDR3: TGTGCCAGCAGTGAAGCGCGTAGTTACAATCAGCCCCAGCATTTT. Protein sequence: CASSEARSYNQPQHF.

This clonotype has more than one count but fewer than ten. V and J are TRBV29-1 and TRBJ1-1; D is undetermined. Per germline, CDR1 SQVTM and CDR2 ANQGSEA. V was clipped by 2 bases and J by 5 bases, with 18 bases between them. This CDR3 spans 15 amino acids. CDR3 nucleotides: TGCAGCGTTGAATTAGAGGGCTTCATAGGGACTGAAGCTTTCTTT. It is translated as CSVELEGFIGTEAFF.

This clonotype was seen just once. One end of the junction fails to match germline, which may point to a read error. The chain recombines TRBV12-3 or TRBV12-4 with TRBJ1-4, with D perhaps TRBD1 (5 bases). The CDR3 runs 13 residues. CDR3 in amino acids: CTSSHDGTEKLFF. CDR3 coding DNA: TGTACCAGCAGTCATGACGGGACCGAAAAACTGTTTTTT.

This chain links TRBV3-1 with TRBJ2-6; weak D call: TRBD1 (5 bases). Trimming removed 3 bases from V and 0 bases from J, with 9 bases in between. There are 16 residues in the CDR3. Germline V gives CDR1 LGHDT, CDR2 YNNKEL (reference sequence). The CDR3 coding sequence is TGTGCCAGCAGCCAGAAAACAGGCTCTGGGGCCAACGTCCTGACTTTC. Protein sequence: CASSQKTGSGANVLTF.

This clonotype was detected ten times or more. V usage is TRBV4-2 and J usage is TRBJ2-7; 8 bases align to TRBD1. There are 15 residues in the CDR3. J gave up 6 bases and V 4 bases, and 11 bases lay outside the gene matches. Per germline, CDR1 LGHNA and CDR2 YNFKEQ. This chain's CDR3 is CASSPYGRTGIEQYF. DNA of the CDR3: TGTGCCAGCAGCCCATATGGGAGGACAGGGATCGAGCAGTACTTC.

Only a few counts were recorded for this clonotype. The chain links TRBV9 to TRBJ2-1; D gene unclear. The CDR3 contains 12 residues. V gave up 0 bases and J gave up 11 bases, with 9 bases separating them. Germline values: CDR1 SGDLS, CDR2 YYNGEE. The CDR3 DNA is TGTGCCAGCAGCGTAGACTGGAGTCAGCAGTTCTTC. It specifies CASSVDWSQQFF.

The table lists this clonotype with many counts. Germline and junction disagree at one end, which may indicate a read error. The J gene is TRBJ1-1, the V gene TRBV29-1; D is perhaps TRBD1 (6 bases). The germline gives CDR1 SQVTM, CDR2 ANQGSEA. The CDR3 sequence is 12 residues long. The CDR3 nucleotides read TGCAGCGTTGATAGGGGGAACAGTGAAGCTTTCTTT. Encoded protein: CSVDRGNSEAFF.

As to this clonotype: This may stem from a read error, because a much larger clone lies one nucleotide away. The chain has TRBV12-3 or TRBV12-4 and TRBJ2-1; 11 nucleotides line up with TRBD2. The trim removed 5 bases at V and 5 bases at J, leaving 8 bases unmatched. This CDR3 is built from 16 residues. The CDR3 loop is CASSPPASGGNNEQFF. CDR3 sequence (DNA): TGTGCCAGCAGTCCACCAGCTAGCGGGGGGAACAATGAGCAGTTCTTC.

This rearrangement joins TRBV24-1 to TRBJ1-2; 9 bases map to TRBD1. Looked up from germline, CDR1 is KGHDR and CDR2 is SFDVKD. Losses at the gene ends were 5 bases for V and 7 bases for J; bases not matched to a gene: 7. The CDR3 runs to 14 residues. CDR3 DNA: TGTGCCACCAGTGCCCCCGGGACAGGGAGTGGCTACACCTTC. The encoded protein is CATSAPGTGSGYTF.

V usage is TRBV2 and J usage is TRBJ2-7; D possibly corresponds to TRBD1 (5 bases). The ends were cut back, 3 bases at V and 0 bases at J, with 9 bases in the middle. Germline V gene sequence: CDR1 SNHLY, CDR2 FYNNEI. The CDR3 spans 14 residues. The CDR3 DNA reads TGTGCCAGCAGTGACTTCGACAGCTCCTACGAGCAGTACTTC. Protein product: CASSDFDSSYEQYF.

The rearrangement joins TRBV7-9 to TRBJ1-5; weak D call: TRBD1 (5 bases). Trimming cost V 5 bases and J 7 bases, with 12 bases left between them. Germline CDR1 SEHNR, CDR2 FQNEAQ (reference sequence). The CDR3 consists of 13 residues. CDR3 loop: CASSPQAGQPQHF. The CDR3 DNA is TGTGCCAGCAGCCCACAGGCGGGGCAGCCCCAGCATTTT.

This chain uses TRBV5-5 with TRBJ2-1; D call uncertain. Germline V gene sequence: CDR1 SGHKS, CDR2 YYEKEE (reference sequence). Trimming cost V 0 bases and J 9 bases, with 10 bases left between them. The CDR3 contains 13 residues. The CDR3 loop reads CASSLVWGSEQFF. The CDR3 nucleotides are TGTGCCAGCAGCTTGGTTTGGGGAAGTGAGCAGTTCTTC.

This clonotype was found a few times. The rearrangement links TRBV29-1 to TRBJ1-1; D remains ambiguous. Trimming removed 4 bases from V and 1 base from J, with 16 bases in between. Germline V gene sequence: CDR1 SQVTM, CDR2 ANQGSEA. The CDR3 sequence is 15 residues long. CDR3 in DNA: TGCAGCGTTGTAGGTCCTGTCTGGGCGAACACTGAAGCTTTCTTT. Its protein is CSVVGPVWANTEAFF.

This clonotype was picked up a small number of times. CDR3 bases: TGTGCCAGCAGTTTGGGGACAGGGTGGGATGAAAAACTGTTTTTT. Its translation is CASSLGTGWDEKLFF. The gene calls are TRBV12-3 or TRBV12-4 and TRBJ1-4; 9 nucleotides match TRBD1. J gave up 6 bases and V 3 bases, and 5 bases lay outside the gene matches. The length of the CDR3 is 15 residues.

This chain joins TRBV7-2 and TRBJ1-6, with D unresolved. The CDR3 contains 15 residues. In germline, CDR1 is SGHTA, CDR2 FQGNSA. With 5 bases removed from V and 6 bases from J, the gap between germline ends came to 14 bases. CDR3 region: CASSPGVSGNSPLHF. The CDR3 nucleotides are TGTGCCAGCAGCCCCGGGGTTTCTGGTAATTCACCCCTCCACTTT.

This clonotype occurred a few times. The rearrangement links TRBV28 to TRBJ2-7; no clear D gene. The CDR3 has 12 residues. V lost 2 bases and J lost 5, with 7 bases in between. Germline loops: CDR1 MDHEN, CDR2 SYDVKM. CDR3 in DNA: TGTGCCAGCAGTTTAATCGGCCACGAGCAGTACTTC. Translated, it gives CASSLIGHEQYF.

This clonotype showed up many times. At one end, the junction sequence differs from germline, possibly due to a read error. The rearrangement uses TRBV12-3 or TRBV12-4 and TRBJ1-3; D may be TRBD1 (6 bases). The CDR3 extends over 14 amino acids. In DNA, the CDR3 is TGCGCCAGCAGCTTCAGGGGAGCTGGAAACACCATATATTTT. Amino acids: CASSFRGAGNTIYF.

The chain is built from TRBV9 and TRBJ2-7; D is undetermined. The CDR3 is 14 residues long. Trimming removed 0 bases at V and 0 bases at J, with 7 bases between. In germline, CDR1 is SGDLS, CDR2 YYNGEE. This CDR3 reads CASSVDGLSYEQYF. The CDR3 DNA follows: TGTGCCAGCAGCGTAGACGGCCTCTCCTACGAGCAGTACTTC.

This clonotype was seen a handful of times. The chain links TRBV11-2 to TRBJ2-1, with a weak D call TRBD2 (5 bases). V lost 0 bases, J lost 8 bases, and 8 bases lay in between. Germline V gene lookup returns CDR1 SGHAT and CDR2 FQNNGV. The CDR3 covers 13 residues. CDR3 in DNA: TGTGCCAGCAGCTTAGATTTGCGGGATGAGCAGTTCTTC. Its protein is CASSLDLRDEQFF.

This clonotype has just a few counts. This chain joins TRBV20-1 and TRBJ2-7, with a weak D call TRBD2 (6 bases). Germline assignment: CDR1 DFQATT and CDR2 SNEGSKA (reference sequence). Trimming pared 2 bases from V and 3 bases from J, leaving 14 bases between. This CDR3 has 14 residues. CDR3 in DNA: TGCAGTGCTAGATCCTCAGGGCGGGACTACGAGCAGTACTTC. Translating gives CSARSSGRDYEQYF.